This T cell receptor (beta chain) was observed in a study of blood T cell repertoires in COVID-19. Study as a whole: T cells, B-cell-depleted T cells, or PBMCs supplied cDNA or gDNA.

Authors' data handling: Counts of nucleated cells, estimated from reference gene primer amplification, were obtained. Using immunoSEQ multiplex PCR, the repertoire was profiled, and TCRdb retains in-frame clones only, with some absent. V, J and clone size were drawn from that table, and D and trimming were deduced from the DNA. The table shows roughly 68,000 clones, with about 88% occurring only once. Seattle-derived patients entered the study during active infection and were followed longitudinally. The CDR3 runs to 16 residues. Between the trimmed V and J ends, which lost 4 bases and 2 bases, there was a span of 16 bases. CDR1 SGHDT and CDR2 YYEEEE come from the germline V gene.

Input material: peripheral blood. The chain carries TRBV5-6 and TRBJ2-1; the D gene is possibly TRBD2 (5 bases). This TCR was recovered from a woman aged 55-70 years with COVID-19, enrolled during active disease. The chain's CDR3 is CASSPRAPFAYNEQFF. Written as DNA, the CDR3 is TGTGCCAGCAGCCCGAGGGCGCCCTTCGCCTACAATGAGCAGTTCTTC.